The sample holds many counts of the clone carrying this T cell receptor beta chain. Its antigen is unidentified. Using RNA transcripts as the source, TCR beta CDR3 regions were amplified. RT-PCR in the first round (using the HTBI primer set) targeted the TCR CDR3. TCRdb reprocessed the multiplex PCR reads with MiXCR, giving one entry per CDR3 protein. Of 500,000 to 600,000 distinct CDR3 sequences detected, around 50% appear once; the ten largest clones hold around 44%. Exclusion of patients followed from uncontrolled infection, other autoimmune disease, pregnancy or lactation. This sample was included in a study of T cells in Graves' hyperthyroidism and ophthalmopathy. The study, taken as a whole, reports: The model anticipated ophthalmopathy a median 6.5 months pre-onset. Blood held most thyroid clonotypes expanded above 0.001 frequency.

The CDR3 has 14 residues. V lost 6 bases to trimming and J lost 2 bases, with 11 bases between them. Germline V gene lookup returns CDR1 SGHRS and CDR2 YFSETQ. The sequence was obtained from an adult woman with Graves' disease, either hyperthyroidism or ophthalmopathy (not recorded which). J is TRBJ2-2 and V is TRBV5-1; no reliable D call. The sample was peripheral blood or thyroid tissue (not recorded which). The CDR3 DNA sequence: TGCGCCAGCACCCAGGATCCCAACACCGGGGAGCTGTTTTTT. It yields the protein CASTQDPNTGELFF. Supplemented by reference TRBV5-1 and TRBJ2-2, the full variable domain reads KAGVTQTPRYLIKTRGQQVTLSCSPISGHRSVSWYQQTPGQGLQFLFEYFSETQRNKGNFPGRFSGRQFSNSRSEMNVSTLELGDSALYLCASTQDPNTGELFFGEGSRLTVL.